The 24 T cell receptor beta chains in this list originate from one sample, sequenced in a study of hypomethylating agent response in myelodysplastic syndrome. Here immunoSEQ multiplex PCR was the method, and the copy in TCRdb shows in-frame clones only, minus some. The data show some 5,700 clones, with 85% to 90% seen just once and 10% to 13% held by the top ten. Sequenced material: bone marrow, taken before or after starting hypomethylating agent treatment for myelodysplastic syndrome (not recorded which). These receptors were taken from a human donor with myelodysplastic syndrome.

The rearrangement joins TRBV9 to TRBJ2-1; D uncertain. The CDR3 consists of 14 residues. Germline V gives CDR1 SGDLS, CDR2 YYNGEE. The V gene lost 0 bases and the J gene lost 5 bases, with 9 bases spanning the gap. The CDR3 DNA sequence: TGTGCCAGCAGCGTAGTTGGGGTGAACAATGAGCAGTTCTTC. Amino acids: CASSVVGVNNEQFF.

CDR3 residues: CACIRGQGANPNYGYTF. In DNA, the CDR3 is TGTGCCTGCATACGCGGGCAGGGGGCCAACCCTAACTATGGCTACACCTTC. The rearrangement joins TRBV30 to TRBJ1-2; TRBD1 matches at 8 bases. The germline gives CDR1 GTSNPN, CDR2 SVGIG (reference sequence). The CDR3 extends over 17 amino acids. V was pared by 6 bases and J by 0 bases, with 15 bases of the junction left unmatched.

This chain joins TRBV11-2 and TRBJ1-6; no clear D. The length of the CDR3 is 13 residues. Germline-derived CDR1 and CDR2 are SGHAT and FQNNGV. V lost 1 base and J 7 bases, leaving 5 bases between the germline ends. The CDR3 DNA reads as TGTGCCAGCAGCTTAGCCCGGAATTCACCCCTCCACTTT. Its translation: CASSLARNSPLHF.

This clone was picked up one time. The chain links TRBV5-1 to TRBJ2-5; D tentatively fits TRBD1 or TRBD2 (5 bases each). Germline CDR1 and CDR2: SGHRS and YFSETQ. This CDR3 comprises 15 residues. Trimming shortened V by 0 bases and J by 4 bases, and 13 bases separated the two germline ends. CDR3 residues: CASSLGQSRGETQYF. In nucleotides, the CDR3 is TGCGCCAGCAGCTTGGGACAGTCGAGGGGAGAGACCCAGTACTTC.

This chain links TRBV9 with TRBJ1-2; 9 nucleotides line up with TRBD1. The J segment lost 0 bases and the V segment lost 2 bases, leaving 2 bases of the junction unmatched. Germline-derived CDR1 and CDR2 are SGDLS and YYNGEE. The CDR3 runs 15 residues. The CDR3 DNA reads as TGTGCCAGCAGCGTGGGGACAGGGCCTAACTATGGCTACACCTTC. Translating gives CASSVGTGPNYGYTF.

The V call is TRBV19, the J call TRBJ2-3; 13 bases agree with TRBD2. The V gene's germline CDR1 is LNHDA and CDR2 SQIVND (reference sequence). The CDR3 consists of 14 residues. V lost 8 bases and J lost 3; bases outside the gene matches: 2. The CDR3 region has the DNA TGTGCCAGTGGGACTAGCGGGGTGACAGATACGCAGTATTTT. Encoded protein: CASGTSGVTDTQYF.

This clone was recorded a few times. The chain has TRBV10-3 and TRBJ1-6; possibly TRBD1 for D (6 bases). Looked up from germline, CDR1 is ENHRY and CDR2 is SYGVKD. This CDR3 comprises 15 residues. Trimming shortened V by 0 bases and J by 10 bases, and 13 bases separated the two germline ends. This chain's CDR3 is CAISESQGKGSPLHF. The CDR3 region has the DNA TGTGCCATCAGTGAGTCACAGGGTAAGGGATCACCCCTCCACTTT.

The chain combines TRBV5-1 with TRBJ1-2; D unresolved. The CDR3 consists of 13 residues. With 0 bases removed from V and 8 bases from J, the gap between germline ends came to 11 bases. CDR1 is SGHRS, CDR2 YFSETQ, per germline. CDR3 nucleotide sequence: TGCGCCAGCAGCTTGGTACCTGGAGGAGGCTACACCTTC. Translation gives CASSLVPGGGYTF.

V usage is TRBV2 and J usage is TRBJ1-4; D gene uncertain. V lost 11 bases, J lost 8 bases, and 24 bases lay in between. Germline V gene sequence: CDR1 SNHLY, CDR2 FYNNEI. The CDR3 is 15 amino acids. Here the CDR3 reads CAGKGLDGSPEKLFF. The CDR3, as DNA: TGTGCCGGGAAAGGTTTAGACGGCTCCCCGGAAAAACTGTTTTTT. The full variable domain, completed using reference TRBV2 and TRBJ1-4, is EPEVTQTPSHQVTQMGQEVILRCVPISNHLYFYWYRQILGQKVEFLVSFYNNEISEKSEIFDDQFSVERPDGSNFTLKIRSTKLEDSAMYFCAGKGLDGSPEKLFFGSGTQLSVL.

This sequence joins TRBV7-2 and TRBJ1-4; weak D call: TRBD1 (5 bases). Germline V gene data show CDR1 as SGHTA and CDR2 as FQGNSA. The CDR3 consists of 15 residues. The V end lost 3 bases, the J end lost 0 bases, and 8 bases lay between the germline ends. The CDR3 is CASSFDSATNEKLFF. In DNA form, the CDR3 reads TGTGCCAGCAGCTTCGACAGTGCAACTAATGAAAAACTGTTTTTT.

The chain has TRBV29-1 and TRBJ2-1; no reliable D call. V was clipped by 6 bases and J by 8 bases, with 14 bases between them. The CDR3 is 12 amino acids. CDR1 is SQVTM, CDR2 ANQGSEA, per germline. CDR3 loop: CSVKENSYEQFF. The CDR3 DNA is TGCAGCGTGAAGGAGAATAGCTATGAGCAGTTCTTC.

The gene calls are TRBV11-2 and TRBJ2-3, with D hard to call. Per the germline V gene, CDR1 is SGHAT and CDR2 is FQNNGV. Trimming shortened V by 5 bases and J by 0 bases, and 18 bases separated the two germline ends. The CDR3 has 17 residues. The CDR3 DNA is TGTGCCAGCAGCCCTCTGGCAGGTTCCCATAGCACAGATACGCAGTATTTT. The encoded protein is CASSPLAGSHSTDTQYF. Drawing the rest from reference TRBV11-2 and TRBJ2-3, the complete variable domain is EAGVAQSPRYKIIEKRQSVAFWCNPISGHATLYWYQQILGQGPKLLIQFQNNGVVDDSQLPKDRFSAERLKGVDSTLKIQPAKLEDSAVYLCASSPLAGSHSTDTQYFGPGTRLTVL.

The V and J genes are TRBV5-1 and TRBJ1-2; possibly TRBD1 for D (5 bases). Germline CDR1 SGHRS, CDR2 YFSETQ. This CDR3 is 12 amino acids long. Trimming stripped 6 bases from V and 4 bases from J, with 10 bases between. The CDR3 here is CASKAGGYGYTF. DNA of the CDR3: TGCGCCAGCAAGGCGGGGGGCTATGGCTACACCTTC. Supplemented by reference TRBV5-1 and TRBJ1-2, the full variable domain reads KAGVTQTPRYLIKTRGQQVTLSCSPISGHRSVSWYQQTPGQGLQFLFEYFSETQRNKGNFPGRFSGRQFSNSRSEMNVSTLELGDSALYLCASKAGGYGYTFGSGTRLTVV.

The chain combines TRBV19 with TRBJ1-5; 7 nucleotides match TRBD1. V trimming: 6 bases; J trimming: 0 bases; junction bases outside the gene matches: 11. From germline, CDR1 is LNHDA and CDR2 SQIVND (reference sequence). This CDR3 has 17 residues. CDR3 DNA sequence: TGTGCCAGTAGGAAAGGACAGGAGGTAAATAGCAATCAGCCCCAGCATTTT. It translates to CASRKGQEVNSNQPQHF.

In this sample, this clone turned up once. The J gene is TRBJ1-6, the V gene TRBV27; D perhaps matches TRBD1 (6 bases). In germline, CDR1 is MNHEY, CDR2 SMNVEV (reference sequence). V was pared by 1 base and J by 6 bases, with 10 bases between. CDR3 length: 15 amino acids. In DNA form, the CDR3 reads TGTGCCAGCAGTTTATGGGGGGGGGCTAATTCACCCCTCCACTTT. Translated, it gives CASSLWGGANSPLHF.

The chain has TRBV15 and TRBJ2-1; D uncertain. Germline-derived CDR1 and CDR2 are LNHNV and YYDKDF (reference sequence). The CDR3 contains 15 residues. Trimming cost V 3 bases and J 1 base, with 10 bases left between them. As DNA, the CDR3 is TGTGCCACCAGCAGTCTGGGAACATCCTACAATGAGCAGTTCTTC. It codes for CATSSLGTSYNEQFF.

The CDR3 loop is CASRPGTGGSGNQPQHF. For the CDR3, the DNA is TGCGCCAGCAGGCCAGGGACAGGGGGAAGCGGCAATCAGCCCCAGCATTTT. The J gene is TRBJ1-5, the V gene TRBV10-2; 11 nucleotides match TRBD1. This CDR3 contains 17 residues. CDR1 and CDR2 from the germline V gene are WSHSY and SAAADI. V was clipped by 6 bases and J by 2 bases; unmatched bases: 9.

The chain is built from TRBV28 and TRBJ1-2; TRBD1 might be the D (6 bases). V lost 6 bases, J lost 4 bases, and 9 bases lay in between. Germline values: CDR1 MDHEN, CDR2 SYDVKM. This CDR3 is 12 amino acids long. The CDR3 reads CASRQGAYGYTF. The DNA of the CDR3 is TGTGCCAGCAGACAGGGCGCCTATGGCTACACCTTC.

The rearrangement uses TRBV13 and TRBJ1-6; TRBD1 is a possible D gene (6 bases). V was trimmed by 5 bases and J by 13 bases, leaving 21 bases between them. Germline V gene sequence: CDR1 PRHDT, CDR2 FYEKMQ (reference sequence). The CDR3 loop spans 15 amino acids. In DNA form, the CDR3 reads TGTGCCAGCAGCAAGAATACAGGGATCGGTATCCCCCTCCACTTT. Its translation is CASSKNTGIGIPLHF.

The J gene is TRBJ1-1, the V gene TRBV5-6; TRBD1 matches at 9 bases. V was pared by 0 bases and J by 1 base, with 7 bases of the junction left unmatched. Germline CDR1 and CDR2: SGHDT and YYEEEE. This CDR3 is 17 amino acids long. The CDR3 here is CASSLAGTGFPNTEAFF. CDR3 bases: TGTGCCAGCAGCTTGGCCGGGACAGGGTTTCCGAACACTGAAGCTTTCTTT.

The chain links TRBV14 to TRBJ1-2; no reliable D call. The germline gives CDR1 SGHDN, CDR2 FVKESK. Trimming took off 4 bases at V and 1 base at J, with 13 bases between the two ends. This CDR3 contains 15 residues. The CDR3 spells CASSPGSGSNYGYTF. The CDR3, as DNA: TGTGCCAGCAGCCCCGGTTCGGGCAGTAACTATGGCTACACCTTC.

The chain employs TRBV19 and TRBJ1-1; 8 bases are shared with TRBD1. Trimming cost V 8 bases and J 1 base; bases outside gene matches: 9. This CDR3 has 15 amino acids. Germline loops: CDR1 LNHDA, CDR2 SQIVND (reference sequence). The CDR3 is CASGKTGTGNTEAFF. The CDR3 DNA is TGTGCCAGTGGCAAGACCGGGACAGGGAACACTGAAGCTTTCTTT.

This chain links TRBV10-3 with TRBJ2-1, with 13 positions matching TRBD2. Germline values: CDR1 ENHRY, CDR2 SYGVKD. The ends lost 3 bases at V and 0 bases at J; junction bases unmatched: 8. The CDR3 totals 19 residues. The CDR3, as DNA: TGTGCCATCAGTGATACTAGCGGGGGGGGTAAGAGCTCCTACAATGAGCAGTTCTTC. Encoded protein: CAISDTSGGGKSSYNEQFF.

CDR3 bases: TGTGCCAGCAGTTACTACCGGACTCCAAAAGGCGAGACCCAGTACTTC. Protein product: CASSYYRTPKGETQYF. The chain uses TRBV6-5 and TRBJ2-5, with D perhaps matching TRBD2 (5 bases). The germline gives CDR1 MNHEY, CDR2 SVGAGI. This CDR3 is 16 amino acids long. V shed 1 base and J shed 5 bases, with 17 bases lying between them.